This T cell receptor (beta chain) was identified during a study of vaccination effects on CD4 cells after COVID-19. At the end of about ten days of culture, CD4+ T cells were isolated. Participants were given two doses of BNT162b2 or mRNA-1273 vaccine. As concerns this clone: Its antigen is currently unknown.

This table comes from immunoSEQ multiplex PCR, and its TCRdb copy is limited to in-frame clones, with some not included. The sample contains tens of thousands of clones, 70% to 85% of which appear only once. The V end was cut by 4 bases, the J end by 0 bases, with 2 bases between. This CDR3 has 12 residues. The germline CDR1 and CDR2 sequences are ENHRY and SYGVKD. Sequenced material: CD4+ T cells from PBMCs cultured without peptide, taken after COVID-19 vaccination. The chain uses TRBV10-3 and TRBJ2-3, with D uncertain. This receptor was obtained from a human donor who received a COVID-19 vaccine. CDR3 sequence: CAISVSTDTQYF. The CDR3 DNA follows: TGTGCCATCAGTGTAAGCACAGATACGCAGTATTTT.